This TCR beta chain was captured in a study of shared clonotypes between healthy human individuals. Some clones are missing from TCRdb's copy, which holds only in-frame ones; the method was immunoSEQ multiplex PCR. In the table there are 550,000 to 600,000 clones, about 98% of which are singletons. In regard to this clone: Antigen: not known.

CDR1 SGHRS and CDR2 YFSETQ come from the germline V gene. This CDR3 is 15 amino acids long. V was shortened by 0 bases and J by 5 bases, with 14 bases between the two germline ends. Naive CD8 cells comprised CD45RO-negative, CCR7-positively selected cells, excluding terminally differentiated effector memory CD45RA+ cells. Notes on the study in general: How much donors shared clonotypes was expected to be affected by sequencing depth.

The clonotype was recovered from a young man in good health. The V and J genes are TRBV5-1 and TRBJ1-1; D might be TRBD1 (5 bases). Sequences were obtained from naive CD8+ T cells sorted from blood. The CDR3 bases are TGCGCCAGCAGCTTGGAGGCGGGGCCGGCGACTGAAGCTTTCTTT. The encoded protein is CASSLEAGPATEAFF.